These 15 T cell receptor beta chains were all obtained from the same sample, sequenced in a study of blood T cell repertoires in COVID-19. Libraries were prepared by immunoSEQ multiplex PCR; TCRdb keeps only in-frame clonotypes and omits some of them. This sample has roughly 230,000 clones, with around 89% found just once. Sequences were obtained from peripheral blood. Receptors originate from a man aged 70 or older with acute or convalescent COVID-19.

The CDR3 DNA follows: TGTGCCAGCAGCTTAAGACGGGAGGGCCCCTACAATGAGCAGTTCTTC. Translated: CASSLRREGPYNEQFF. The rearrangement uses TRBV7-8 and TRBJ2-1; 8 bases are a match to TRBD2. V lost 2 bases to trimming and J lost 2 bases; unmatched junction nucleotides: 5. The CDR3 totals 16 residues. Germline CDR1 SGHVS, CDR2 FQNEAQ.

This clone has just one count. The chain recombines TRBV24-1 with TRBJ2-3; 7 bases match TRBD1. The CDR3 covers 15 residues. With 4 bases clipped from V and 1 base from J, the junction kept 4 bases outside the gene matches. Germline V gene sequence: CDR1 KGHDR, CDR2 SFDVKD. This CDR3 is CATSDLGQGTDTQYF. The CDR3 nucleotides are TGTGCCACCAGTGACCTCGGACAGGGCACAGATACGCAGTATTTT.

The CDR3 spells CASSEGRGPTYEQYF. CDR3 sequence (DNA): TGTGCCAGCAGTGAAGGCAGGGGCCCAACCTACGAGCAGTACTTC. The chain combines TRBV2 with TRBJ2-7; possibly TRBD1 for D (6 bases). The length of the CDR3 is 15 residues. Trimming took 1 base from V and 2 from J, leaving 12 bases between them. CDR1 is SNHLY and CDR2 is FYNNEI in the germline V gene.

The genes are TRBV19 and TRBJ2-5, with D maybe TRBD1 (7 bases). Germline CDR1 LNHDA, CDR2 SQIVND (reference sequence). V dropped 3 bases and J dropped 3 bases, with 8 bases sitting between them. This CDR3 comprises 13 residues. The CDR3, as DNA: TGTGCCAGTAGTATCAGGGGGGAAGAGACCCAGTACTTC. Amino acid sequence: CASSIRGEETQYF.

DNA of the CDR3: TGTGCCGTGAGCCGCGGACAGGGGAACAATCAGCCCCAGCATTTT. Protein product: CAVSRGQGNNQPQHF. The chain carries TRBV28 and TRBJ1-5, with 9 bases that match TRBD1. The junction had 11 bases not matched to a gene; V was cut back by 11 bases and J by 3 bases. Germline CDR1 MDHEN, CDR2 SYDVKM. The CDR3 is made up of 15 amino acids.

The chain is built from TRBV24-1 and TRBJ2-1; D gene ambiguous. The V and J ends lost 4 bases and 4 bases respectively, with 4 bases between them. This CDR3 comprises 12 residues. The germline CDR1 and CDR2 sequences are KGHDR and SFDVKD. CDR3 residues: CATSDTYNEQFF. The CDR3 nucleotides read TGTGCCACCAGTGACACTTACAATGAGCAGTTCTTC.

This sequence joins TRBV27 and TRBJ1-6; D is ambiguous. CDR1 MNHEY and CDR2 SMNVEV come from the germline V gene (reference sequence). The germline V and J ends were trimmed by 2 bases and 10 bases, with 15 bases remaining between them. This CDR3 region has 15 residues. The CDR3 DNA is TGTGCCAGCAGTTTACTTAAAGGGCCGGGATCACCCCTCCACTTT. This encodes CASSLLKGPGSPLHF.

This rearrangement joins TRBV5-5 to TRBJ2-7; D uncertain. Germline CDR1 and CDR2: SGHKS and YYEKEE (reference sequence). The CDR3 runs 14 residues. With 0 bases removed from V and 3 bases from J, the gap between germline ends came to 10 bases. The CDR3 DNA sequence: TGTGCCAGCAGCTTGGTCGCAGGTAGCTACGAGCAGTACTTC. Its translation is CASSLVAGSYEQYF.

The chain is built from TRBV6-1 and TRBJ1-5; 8 nucleotides match TRBD1. Germline CDR1 reads MNHNS; CDR2 reads SASEGT. The CDR3 consists of 18 residues. Unmatched junction bases numbered 10, after V lost 2 bases and J lost 1 base. The CDR3 DNA is TGTGCCAGCAGTGAACCGCGGAGACAGGGGCCCAGCAATCAGCCCCAGCATTTT. Translated: CASSEPRRQGPSNQPQHF.

The chain links TRBV12-3 or TRBV12-4 to TRBJ2-5; TRBD2 agrees at 7 bases. V shed 7 bases and J 5 bases; nucleotides not matched to a gene: 7. The CDR3 runs to 13 residues. The CDR3 reads CASTIWGGETQYF. CDR3 nucleotide sequence: TGTGCCAGCACTATTTGGGGGGGGGAGACCCAGTACTTC.

The rearrangement links TRBV27 to TRBJ2-2, with TRBD2 as a possible D gene (6 bases). CDR1 and CDR2 (germline): MNHEY, SMNVEV (reference sequence). Deletions cut 5 bases from V and 1 base from J, with 8 bases between. This CDR3 has 14 amino acids. This CDR3 is CASSPRGNTGELFF. The DNA of the CDR3 is TGTGCCAGCAGTCCGCGGGGGAACACCGGGGAGCTGTTTTTT.

The chain links TRBV3-1 (or the pseudogene TRBV3-2) to TRBJ2-3; 7 bases map to TRBD2. The V gene end was trimmed by 1 base and the J gene end by 2 bases; junction bases not matched to a gene: 12. The CDR3 sequence is 18 residues long. The germline V gene has CDR1 LGHDT and CDR2 YNNKEL (reference sequence). The CDR3 spells CASSQVPGGRENTDTQYF. CDR3 bases: TGTGCCAGCAGCCAAGTGCCTGGTGGGCGGGAGAACACAGATACGCAGTATTTT.

The J gene is TRBJ2-1, the V gene TRBV19; 10 bases agree with TRBD2. CDR3 length: 15 residues. Germline CDR1 LNHDA, CDR2 SQIVND (reference sequence). The ends lost 4 bases at V and 9 bases at J; junction bases unmatched: 9. The CDR3 DNA is TGTGCCAGTAGTAACGAGCGGGAGGGCCACGGTGAGCAGTTCTTC. Its protein is CASSNEREGHGEQFF.

The chain has TRBV7-2 and TRBJ2-1; 7 bases are shared with TRBD2. Germline V gives CDR1 SGHTA, CDR2 FQGNSA. The CDR3 runs to 15 residues. Trimming removed 2 bases from V and 7 bases from J; junction bases left unmatched: 8. CDR3: CASSLLGQLANEQFF. The CDR3, as DNA: TGTGCCAGCAGCTTATTAGGTCAACTAGCGAATGAGCAGTTCTTC.

This clone was counted once. CDR3 DNA sequence: TGCGCCAGCAGAAGACAGGGGGCGGACGAGCAGTACTTC. Translation gives CASRRQGADEQYF. The rearrangement joins TRBV4-1 to TRBJ2-7, with 10 bases identical to TRBD1. Per germline, CDR1 MGHRA and CDR2 YSYEKL. The junction had 4 bases not matched to a gene; V was cut back by 6 bases and J by 5 bases. The CDR3 extends over 13 amino acids.